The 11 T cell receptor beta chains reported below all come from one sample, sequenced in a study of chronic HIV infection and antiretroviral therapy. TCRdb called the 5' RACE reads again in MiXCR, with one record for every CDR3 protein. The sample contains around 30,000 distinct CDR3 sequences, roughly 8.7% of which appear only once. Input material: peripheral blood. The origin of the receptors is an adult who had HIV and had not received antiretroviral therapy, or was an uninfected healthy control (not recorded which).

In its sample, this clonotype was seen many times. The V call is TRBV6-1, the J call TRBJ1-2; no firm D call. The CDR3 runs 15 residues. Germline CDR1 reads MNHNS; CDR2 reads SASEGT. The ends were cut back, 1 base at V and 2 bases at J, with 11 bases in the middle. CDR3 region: CASSEGLGLNYGYTF. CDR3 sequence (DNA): TGTGCCAGCAGTGAAGGTTTGGGCCTCAACTATGGCTACACCTTC.

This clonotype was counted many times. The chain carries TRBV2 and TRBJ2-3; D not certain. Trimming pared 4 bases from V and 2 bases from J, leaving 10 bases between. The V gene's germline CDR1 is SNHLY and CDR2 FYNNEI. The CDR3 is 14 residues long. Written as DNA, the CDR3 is TGTGCCAGCAGTGCAGGTTCGTCCACAGATACGCAGTATTTT. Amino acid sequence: CASSAGSSTDTQYF.

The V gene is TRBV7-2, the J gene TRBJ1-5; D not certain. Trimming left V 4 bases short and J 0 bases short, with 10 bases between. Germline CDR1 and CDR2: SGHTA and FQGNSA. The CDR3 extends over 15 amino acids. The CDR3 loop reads CASSSSEASNQPQHF. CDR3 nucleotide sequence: TGTGCCAGCAGCTCCTCCGAGGCTAGCAATCAGCCCCAGCATTTT.

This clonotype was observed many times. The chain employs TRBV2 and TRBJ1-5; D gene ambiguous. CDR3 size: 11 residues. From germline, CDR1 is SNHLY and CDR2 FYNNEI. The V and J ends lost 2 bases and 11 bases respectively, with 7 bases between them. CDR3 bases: TGTGCCAGCAGTGAAAGGGTTGCCCAGCATTTT. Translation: CASSERVAQHF.

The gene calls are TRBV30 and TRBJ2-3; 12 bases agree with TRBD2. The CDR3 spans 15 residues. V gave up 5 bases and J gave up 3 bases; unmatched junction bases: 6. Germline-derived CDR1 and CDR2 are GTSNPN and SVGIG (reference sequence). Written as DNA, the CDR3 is TGTGCCTGGGAGAGACTAGCGGGAGTAACAGATACGCAGTATTTT. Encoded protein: CAWERLAGVTDTQYF.

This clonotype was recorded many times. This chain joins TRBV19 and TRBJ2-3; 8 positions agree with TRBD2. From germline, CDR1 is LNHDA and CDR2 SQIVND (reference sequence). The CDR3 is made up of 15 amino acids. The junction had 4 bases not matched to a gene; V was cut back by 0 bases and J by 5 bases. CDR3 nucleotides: TGTGCCAGTAGTATAGATATGCGGGGGGAAGATACGCAGTATTTT. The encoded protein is CASSIDMRGEDTQYF.

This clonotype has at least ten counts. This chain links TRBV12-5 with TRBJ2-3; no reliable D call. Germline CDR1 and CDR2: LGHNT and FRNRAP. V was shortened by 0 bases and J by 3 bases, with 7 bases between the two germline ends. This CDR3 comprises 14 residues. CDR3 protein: CASGLVPPTDTQYF. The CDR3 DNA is TGTGCTAGTGGTTTGGTACCCCCAACAGATACGCAGTATTTT.

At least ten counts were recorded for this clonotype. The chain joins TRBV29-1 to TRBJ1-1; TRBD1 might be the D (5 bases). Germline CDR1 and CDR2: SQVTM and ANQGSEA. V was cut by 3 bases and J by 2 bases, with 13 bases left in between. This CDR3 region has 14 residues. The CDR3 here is CSVEGQALNTEAFF. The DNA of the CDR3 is TGCAGCGTTGAGGGGCAGGCCCTAAACACTGAAGCTTTCTTT.

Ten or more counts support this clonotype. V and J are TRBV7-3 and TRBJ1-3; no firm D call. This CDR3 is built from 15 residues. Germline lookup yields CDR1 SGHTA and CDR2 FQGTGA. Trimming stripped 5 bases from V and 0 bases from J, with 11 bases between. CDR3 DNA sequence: TGTGCCAGCAGCCCTGACGGATCCTCTGGAAACACCATATATTTT. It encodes CASSPDGSSGNTIYF.

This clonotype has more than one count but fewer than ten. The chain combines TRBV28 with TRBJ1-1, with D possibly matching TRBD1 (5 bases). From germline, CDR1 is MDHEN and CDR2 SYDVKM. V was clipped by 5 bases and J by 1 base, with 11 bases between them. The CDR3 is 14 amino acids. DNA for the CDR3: TGTGCCAGCAGTCCCCCGACAGAGAACACTGAAGCTTTCTTT. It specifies CASSPPTENTEAFF. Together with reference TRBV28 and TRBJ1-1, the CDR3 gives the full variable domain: DVKVTQSSRYLVKRTGEKVFLECVQDMDHENMFWYRQDPGLGLRLIYFSYDVKMKEKGDIPEGYSVSREKKERFSLILESASTNQTSMYLCASSPPTENTEAFFGQGTRLTVV.

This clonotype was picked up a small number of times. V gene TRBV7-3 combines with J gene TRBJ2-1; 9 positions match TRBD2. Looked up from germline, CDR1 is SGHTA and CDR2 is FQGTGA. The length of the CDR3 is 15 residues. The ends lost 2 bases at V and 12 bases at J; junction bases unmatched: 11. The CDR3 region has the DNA TGTGCCAGCAGCTTAGGGACTAGCCCATTAGAAGGGCAGTTCTTC. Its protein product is CASSLGTSPLEGQFF.